This TCR beta chain was sequenced in a study of memory CD4+ T cells and cytomegalovirus serostatus. Study information: Healthy Belgian adult donors included several CMV-positive and some 24 CMV-negative people.

Remarks on this clone: The antigen remains unidentified.

The sort gate was single viable CD3+CD4+CD8-CD45RO+ cells for memory CD4+ T cells. Serostatus was set by detecting CMV pp150, pp28, p38, p52 IgG. TCRdb's copy holds only in-frame clones and misses some; the assay was immunoSEQ multiplex PCR. The sample lists tens of thousands of clones, approximately 85% occurring once. Overall study findings and caveats: Each of approximately 70 CMV-associated TCRbeta sequences occurred in one to five individuals.

Source material: memory CD4+ T cells from blood. The receptor comes from an adult in good health and CMV-seronegative.

This CDR3 reads CASSPGTSGKQVRNEQFF. DNA for the CDR3: TGTGCCAGCAGCCCCGGGACTAGCGGGAAACAAGTGCGCAATGAGCAGTTCTTC. The chain has TRBV5-4 and TRBJ2-1, with 13 positions matching TRBD2. Germline loops: CDR1 SGHNT, CDR2 YYREEE (reference sequence). Trimming took 4 bases from V and 6 from J; bases not matched to a gene: 13. There are 18 residues in the CDR3.